A selection of T cell receptor beta chains follows, all from one sample in a study of shared clonotypes between healthy human individuals. Clones were sequenced by immunoSEQ multiplex PCR, and TCRdb holds only the in-frame ones, with some missing. The table records 1.6 million or so clones, roughly 97% of them present only once. Sequenced input: naive CD4+ T cells sorted from blood. These receptors all stem from a man aged 30 to 39 in good health. The CDR3 runs from the conserved cysteine through the conserved F or W. The order of the fields is CDR3 DNA, CDR3 protein, D gene, clone size, V gene, J gene. A D gene is named only where the DNA matches it firmly. Rows give clone size only sometimes, using once, few, many, or a class for an expanded clone.

CDR3 DNA: TGTGCCAGCATGACAGGGGGCGTTGGGTGGGACACTGAAGCTTTCTTT; CDR3 protein: CASMTGGVGWDTEAFF; D gene: TRBD1; clone size: -; V gene: TRBV28; J gene: TRBJ1-1
CDR3 DNA: TGTGCTAGTGGCGGGACTTACCCTAGCACAGATACGCAGTATTTT; CDR3 protein: CASGGTYPSTDTQYF; D gene: -; clone size: -; V gene: TRBV12-5; J gene: TRBJ2-3
CDR3 DNA: TGTGCCAGCAGCCAGGTTCGAGATACGCAGTATTTT; CDR3 protein: CASSQVRDTQYF; D gene: -; clone size: -; V gene: TRBV28; J gene: TRBJ2-3
CDR3 DNA: TGCGCCAGCAGCTACGGAGTCTCGAGACAAGAGACCCAGTACTTC; CDR3 protein: CASSYGVSRQETQYF; D gene: -; clone size: -; V gene: TRBV5-1; J gene: TRBJ2-5
CDR3 DNA: TGTGCCAGCAGCTCCCAGACAGTTCAGGAGACCCAGTACTTC; CDR3 protein: CASSSQTVQETQYF; D gene: -; clone size: -; V gene: TRBV5-4; J gene: TRBJ2-5
CDR3 DNA: TGTGCCAGCGCCCTGATCTACGAGCAGTACTTC; CDR3 protein: CASALIYEQYF; D gene: -; clone size: -; V gene: TRBV28; J gene: TRBJ2-7
CDR3 DNA: TGTGCCAGCAGCTTGGTGGGGCAGGGTGTGAGGGAGCAGTACTTC; CDR3 protein: CASSLVGQGVREQYF; D gene: -; clone size: -; V gene: TRBV5-5; J gene: TRBJ2-7
CDR3 DNA: TGTGCCAGCAGCTTAGCCAGCGTCAATGAGCAGTTCTTC; CDR3 protein: CASSLASVNEQFF; D gene: -; clone size: -; V gene: TRBV11-3; J gene: TRBJ2-1
CDR3 DNA: TGCAGTGCTAGTCGGGGGGACGAGCAGTACTTC; CDR3 protein: CSASRGDEQYF; D gene: TRBD2; clone size: -; V gene: TRBV20-1; J gene: TRBJ2-7
CDR3 DNA: TGCGCCAGCAGCCCCCGACAGGGGTACGCGAACACCGGGGAGCTGTTTTTT; CDR3 protein: CASSPRQGYANTGELFF; D gene: TRBD1; clone size: -; V gene: TRBV4-1; J gene: TRBJ2-2
CDR3 DNA: TGCGCCAGCAGCCCGACCCCAGAAATGAACACTGAAGCTTTCTTT; CDR3 protein: CASSPTPEMNTEAFF; D gene: -; clone size: -; V gene: TRBV5-1; J gene: TRBJ1-1
CDR3 DNA: TGTGCCAGCAGTTCACGGGAGGCTCTCTATGGCTACACCTTC; CDR3 protein: CASSSREALYGYTF; D gene: -; clone size: -; V gene: TRBV28; J gene: TRBJ1-2
CDR3 DNA: TGTGCCAGCAGCTTAGCGTTCTCTTCTAGCGGGACCTACGAGCAGTACTTC; CDR3 protein: CASSLAFSSSGTYEQYF; D gene: TRBD2; clone size: -; V gene: TRBV7-8; J gene: TRBJ2-7
CDR3 DNA: TGTGCCAGCAGTGGACATTTAGGGGTCGGCAATCAGCCCCAGCATTTT; CDR3 protein: CASSGHLGVGNQPQHF; D gene: -; clone size: -; V gene: TRBV25-1; J gene: TRBJ1-5
CDR3 DNA: TGTGCCAGCAGCTTGGGCAGAACCTACGAGCAGTACTTC; CDR3 protein: CASSLGRTYEQYF; D gene: -; clone size: -; V gene: TRBV7-8; J gene: TRBJ2-7
CDR3 DNA: TGCAGCGTTGCGTCCCTAGCGGGCTACGAGCAGTACTTC; CDR3 protein: CSVASLAGYEQYF; D gene: TRBD2; clone size: -; V gene: TRBV29-1; J gene: TRBJ2-7
CDR3 DNA: TGTGCCAGCAGCTCCCAAAGGGCGGGAGCCTACAATGAGCAGTTCTTC; CDR3 protein: CASSSQRAGAYNEQFF; D gene: TRBD2; clone size: -; V gene: TRBV6-6; J gene: TRBJ2-1
CDR3 DNA: TGTGCCAGCAGCCAAGTAGGTTCGAACACCATATATTTT; CDR3 protein: CASSQVGSNTIYF; D gene: -; clone size: -; V gene: TRBV4-2; J gene: TRBJ1-3
CDR3 DNA: TGCGCCAGCAGCTTGACCGGGCAGGTACAGGGTGAGCAGTTCTTC; CDR3 protein: CASSLTGQVQGEQFF; D gene: -; clone size: -; V gene: TRBV5-1; J gene: TRBJ2-1
CDR3 DNA: TGTGCCTGGAACACGGGTCTTACCGGGTACAATGAGCAGTTCTTC; CDR3 protein: CAWNTGLTGYNEQFF; D gene: -; clone size: -; V gene: TRBV30; J gene: TRBJ2-1
CDR3 DNA: TGTGCTAGTGGTTTGGGATACGAGCAGTACTTC; CDR3 protein: CASGLGYEQYF; D gene: -; clone size: -; V gene: TRBV12-5; J gene: TRBJ2-7
CDR3 DNA: TGTGCCAGCTCAGACAGGGACCAGCCCCAGCATTTT; CDR3 protein: CASSDRDQPQHF; D gene: TRBD1; clone size: -; V gene: TRBV18; J gene: TRBJ1-5
CDR3 DNA: TGTGCCAGCAGTTTAGTCGGCAGAGAATACGAGCAGTACTTC; CDR3 protein: CASSLVGREYEQYF; D gene: -; clone size: -; V gene: TRBV28; J gene: TRBJ2-7
CDR3 DNA: TGTGCCAGTAGTACCCACAGGGGGGATAGCAATCAGCCCCAGCATTTT; CDR3 protein: CASSTHRGDSNQPQHF; D gene: TRBD1; clone size: -; V gene: TRBV19; J gene: TRBJ1-5
CDR3 DNA: TGTGCCAGCAGTTATGGTACAGTCTTTAACTTTAGTAACTATGGCTACACCTTC; CDR3 protein: CASSYGTVFNFSNYGYTF; D gene: -; clone size: -; V gene: TRBV6-8; J gene: TRBJ1-2
CDR3 DNA: TGTGCCAGCAGCTCCGACAGATGGAGCGGCTACACCTTC; CDR3 protein: CASSSDRWSGYTF; D gene: -; clone size: -; V gene: TRBV7-9; J gene: TRBJ1-2
CDR3 DNA: TGCAGCGTTGAAGGCCCCAGCAGTATTCACAATGAGCAGTTCTTC; CDR3 protein: CSVEGPSSIHNEQFF; D gene: -; clone size: -; V gene: TRBV29-1; J gene: TRBJ2-1
CDR3 DNA: TGTGCCAGCAGGACTCTGGACAGGGATTATCAGCCCCAGCATTTT; CDR3 protein: CASRTLDRDYQPQHF; D gene: TRBD1; clone size: -; V gene: TRBV6-1; J gene: TRBJ1-5
CDR3 DNA: TGTGCCAGCAGCCTGACTAGCGGGTACACAGATACGCAGTATTTT; CDR3 protein: CASSLTSGYTDTQYF; D gene: TRBD2; clone size: once; V gene: TRBV27; J gene: TRBJ2-3
CDR3 DNA: TGTGCCAGCAGTCCTACCTTCGCTAACTATGGCTACACCTTC; CDR3 protein: CASSPTFANYGYTF; D gene: -; clone size: -; V gene: TRBV6-4; J gene: TRBJ1-2
CDR3 DNA: TGTGCAAGTCGCTTAGGGACCGCGAGCTCCTACGAGCAGTACTTC; CDR3 protein: CASRLGTASSYEQYF; D gene: -; clone size: -; V gene: TRBV12-2; J gene: TRBJ2-7
CDR3 DNA: TGTGCCAGCAGCTTGACAGGGCTTGGCAATCAGCCCCAGCATTTT; CDR3 protein: CASSLTGLGNQPQHF; D gene: -; clone size: -; V gene: TRBV5-6; J gene: TRBJ1-5
CDR3 DNA: TGTGCCAGCAGCTTAGCGGGGTTCTCCTACAATGAGCAGTTCTTC; CDR3 protein: CASSLAGFSYNEQFF; D gene: -; clone size: -; V gene: TRBV7-2; J gene: TRBJ2-1
CDR3 DNA: TGTGCCAGCAGCTTACTTCCGGGACAGTCCTACGAGCAGTACTTC; CDR3 protein: CASSLLPGQSYEQYF; D gene: TRBD1; clone size: once; V gene: TRBV7-2; J gene: TRBJ2-7